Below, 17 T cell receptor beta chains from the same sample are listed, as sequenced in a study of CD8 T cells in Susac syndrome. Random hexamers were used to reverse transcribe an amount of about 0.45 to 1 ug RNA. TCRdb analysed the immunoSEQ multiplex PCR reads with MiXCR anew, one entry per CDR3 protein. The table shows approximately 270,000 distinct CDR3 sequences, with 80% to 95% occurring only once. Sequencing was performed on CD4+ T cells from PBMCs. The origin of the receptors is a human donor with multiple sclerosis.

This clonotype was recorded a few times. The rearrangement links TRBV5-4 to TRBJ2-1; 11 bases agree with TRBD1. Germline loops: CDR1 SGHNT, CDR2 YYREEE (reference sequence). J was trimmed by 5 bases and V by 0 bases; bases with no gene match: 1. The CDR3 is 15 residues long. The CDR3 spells CASSLGGQGDNEQFF. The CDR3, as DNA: TGTGCCAGCAGCTTGGGGGGACAGGGGGACAATGAGCAGTTCTTC. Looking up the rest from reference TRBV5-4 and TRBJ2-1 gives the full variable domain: ETGVTQSPTHLIKTRGQQVTLRCSSQSGHNTVSWYQQALGQGPQFIFQYYREEENGRGNFPPRFSGLQFPNYSSELNVNALELDDSALYLCASSLGGQGDNEQFFGPGTRLTVL.

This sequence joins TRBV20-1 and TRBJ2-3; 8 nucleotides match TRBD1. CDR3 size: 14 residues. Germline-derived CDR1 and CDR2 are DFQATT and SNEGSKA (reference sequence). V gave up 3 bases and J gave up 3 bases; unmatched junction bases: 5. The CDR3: CSARDRARTDTQYF. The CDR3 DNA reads TGCAGTGCTAGGGACAGGGCAAGGACAGATACGCAGTATTTT.

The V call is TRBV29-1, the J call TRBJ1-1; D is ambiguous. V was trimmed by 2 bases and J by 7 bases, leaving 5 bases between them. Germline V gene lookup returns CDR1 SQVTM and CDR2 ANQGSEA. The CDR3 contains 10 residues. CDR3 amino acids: CSVESDEAFF. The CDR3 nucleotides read TGCAGCGTTGAAAGTGATGAAGCTTTCTTT. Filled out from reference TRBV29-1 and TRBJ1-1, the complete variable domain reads SAVISQKPSRDICQRGTSLTIQCQVDSQVTMMFWYRQQPGQSLTLIATANQGSEATYESGFVIDKFPISRPNLTFSTLTVSNMSPEDSSIYLCSVESDEAFFGQGTRLTVV.

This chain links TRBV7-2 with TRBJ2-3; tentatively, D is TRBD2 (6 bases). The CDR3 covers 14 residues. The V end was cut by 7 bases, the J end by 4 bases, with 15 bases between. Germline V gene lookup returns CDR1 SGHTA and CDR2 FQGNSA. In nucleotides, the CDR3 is TGTGCCAGCACGGAAGGAGGGAGTTCAGATACGCAGTATTTT. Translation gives CASTEGGSSDTQYF.

The CDR3 DNA sequence: TGTGCCAGCATAACAGGAATAATCTATGGCTACACCTTC. It is translated as CASITGIIYGYTF. The chain is built from TRBV2 and TRBJ1-2, with D perhaps matching TRBD1 (5 bases). Germline values: CDR1 SNHLY, CDR2 FYNNEI. This CDR3 has 13 amino acids. Trimming removed 7 bases from V and 4 bases from J, with 13 bases in between.

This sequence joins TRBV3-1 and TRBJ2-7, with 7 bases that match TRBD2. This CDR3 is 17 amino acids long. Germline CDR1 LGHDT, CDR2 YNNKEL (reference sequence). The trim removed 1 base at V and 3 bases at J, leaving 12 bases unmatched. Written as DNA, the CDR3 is TGTGCCAGCAGCCAAGTCTTCAGTGGCGGGGGTGGCTACGAGCAGTACTTC. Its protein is CASSQVFSGGGGYEQYF.

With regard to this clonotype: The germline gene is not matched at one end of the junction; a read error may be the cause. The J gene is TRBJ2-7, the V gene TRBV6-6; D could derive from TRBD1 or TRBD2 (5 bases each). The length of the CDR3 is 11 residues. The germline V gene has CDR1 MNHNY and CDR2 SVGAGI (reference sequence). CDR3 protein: CASSSSGTEDF. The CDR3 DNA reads TGTGCCAGCAGTTCATCCGGGACGGAGGACTTC.

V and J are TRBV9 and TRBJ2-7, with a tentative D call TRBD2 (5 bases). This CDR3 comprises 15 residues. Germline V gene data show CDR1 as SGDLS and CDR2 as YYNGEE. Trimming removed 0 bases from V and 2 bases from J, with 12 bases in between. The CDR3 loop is CASSVGEGSPYEQYF. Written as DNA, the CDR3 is TGTGCCAGCAGCGTAGGCGAGGGTTCTCCCTACGAGCAGTACTTC. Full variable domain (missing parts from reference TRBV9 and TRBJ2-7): DSGVTQTPKHLITATGQRVTLRCSPRSGDLSVYWYQQSLDQGLQFLIQYYNGEERAKGNILERFSAQQFPDLHSELNLSSLELGDSALYFCASSVGEGSPYEQYFGPGTRLTVT.

Written as DNA, the CDR3 is TGTGCCACCAGTGACAGCCACCGAGAGACCCAGTACTTC. It specifies CATSDSHRETQYF. This sequence joins TRBV24-1 and TRBJ2-5; D is undetermined. CDR1 is KGHDR, CDR2 SFDVKD, per germline. Trimming left V 4 bases short and J 4 bases short, with 9 bases between. The CDR3 consists of 13 residues.

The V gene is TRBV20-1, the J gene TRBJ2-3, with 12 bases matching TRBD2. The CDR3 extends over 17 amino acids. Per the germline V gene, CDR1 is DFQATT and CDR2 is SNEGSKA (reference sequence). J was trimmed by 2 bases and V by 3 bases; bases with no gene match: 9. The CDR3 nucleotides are TGCAGTGCTAGGGCCTCCCTAGCGGGGGGGTTCACAGATACGCAGTATTTT. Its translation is CSARASLAGGFTDTQYF.

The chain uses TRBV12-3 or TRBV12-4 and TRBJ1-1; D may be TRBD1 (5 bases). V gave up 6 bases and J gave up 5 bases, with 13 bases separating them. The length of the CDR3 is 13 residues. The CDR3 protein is CASSAGGSTEAFF. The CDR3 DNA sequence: TGTGCCAGCAGCGCGGGGGGGAGTACTGAAGCTTTCTTT.

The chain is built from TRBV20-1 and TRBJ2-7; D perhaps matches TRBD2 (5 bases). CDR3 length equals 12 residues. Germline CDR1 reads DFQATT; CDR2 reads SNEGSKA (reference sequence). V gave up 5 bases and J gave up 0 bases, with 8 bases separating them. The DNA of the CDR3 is TGCAGTGCTGGCCGGGACTCCTACGAGCAGTACTTC. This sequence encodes CSAGRDSYEQYF.

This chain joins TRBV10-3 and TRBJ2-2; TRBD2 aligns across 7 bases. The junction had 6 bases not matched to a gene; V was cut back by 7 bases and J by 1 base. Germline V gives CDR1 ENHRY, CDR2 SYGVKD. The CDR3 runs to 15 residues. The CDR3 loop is CAIMDGTMNTGELFF. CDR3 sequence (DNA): TGTGCCATCATGGATGGGACTATGAACACCGGGGAGCTGTTTTTT.

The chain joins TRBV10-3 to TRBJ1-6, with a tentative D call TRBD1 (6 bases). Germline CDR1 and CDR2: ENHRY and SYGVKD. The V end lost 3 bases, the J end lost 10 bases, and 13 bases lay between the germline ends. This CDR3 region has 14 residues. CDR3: CAISDGGRDSPLHF. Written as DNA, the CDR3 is TGTGCCATCAGTGACGGGGGCCGGGACTCACCCCTCCACTTT.

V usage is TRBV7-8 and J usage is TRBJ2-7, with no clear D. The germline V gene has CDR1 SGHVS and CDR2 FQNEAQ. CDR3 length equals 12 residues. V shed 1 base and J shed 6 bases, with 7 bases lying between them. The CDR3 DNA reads TGTGCCAGCAGCTTAGGAGTGCGCGAGCAGTACTTC. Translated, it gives CASSLGVREQYF.

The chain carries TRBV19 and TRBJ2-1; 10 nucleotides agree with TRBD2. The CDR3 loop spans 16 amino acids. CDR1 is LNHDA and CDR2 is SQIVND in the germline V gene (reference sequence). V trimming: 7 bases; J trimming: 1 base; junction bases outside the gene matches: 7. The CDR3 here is CASTRTSGISYNEQFF. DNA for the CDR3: TGTGCCAGTACAAGAACTAGCGGGATTTCCTACAATGAGCAGTTCTTC.

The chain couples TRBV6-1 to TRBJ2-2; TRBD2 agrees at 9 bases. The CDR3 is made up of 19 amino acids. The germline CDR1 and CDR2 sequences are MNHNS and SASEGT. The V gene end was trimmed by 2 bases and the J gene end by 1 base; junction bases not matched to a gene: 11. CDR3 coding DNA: TGTGCCAGCAGTGAAAAGGCGGGGGGGCCACTGTGGAACACCGGGGAGCTGTTTTTT. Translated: CASSEKAGGPLWNTGELFF.